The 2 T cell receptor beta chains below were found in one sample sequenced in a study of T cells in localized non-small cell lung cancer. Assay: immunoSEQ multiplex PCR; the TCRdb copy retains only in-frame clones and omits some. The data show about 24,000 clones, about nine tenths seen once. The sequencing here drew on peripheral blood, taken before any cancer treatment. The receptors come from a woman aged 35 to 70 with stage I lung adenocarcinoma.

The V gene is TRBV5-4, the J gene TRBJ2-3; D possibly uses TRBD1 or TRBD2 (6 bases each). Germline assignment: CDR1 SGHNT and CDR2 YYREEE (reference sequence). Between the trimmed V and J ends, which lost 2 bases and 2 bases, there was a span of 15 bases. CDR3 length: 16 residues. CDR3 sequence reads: CASSLGGRTFTDTQYF. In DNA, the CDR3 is TGTGCCAGCAGCTTAGGGGGGAGGACCTTCACAGATACGCAGTATTTT.

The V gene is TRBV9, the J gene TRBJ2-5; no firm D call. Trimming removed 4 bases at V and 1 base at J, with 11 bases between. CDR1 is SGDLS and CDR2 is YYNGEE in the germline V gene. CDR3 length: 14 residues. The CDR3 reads CASSRTSSQETQYF. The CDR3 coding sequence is TGTGCCAGCAGCCGAACATCGTCCCAAGAGACCCAGTACTTC.